This T cell receptor beta chain is from a study of blood T cell repertoires in COVID-19. Study background: Material from acute and convalescent COVID-19 was sourced from the United States, Italy and Spain. T cells, B-cell-depleted T cells, or PBMCs provided the cDNA or gDNA that served as material.

Original processing notes: Estimation of nucleated cell counts was performed using reference gene primer amplification. Using immunoSEQ multiplex PCR, the repertoire was profiled, and TCRdb retains in-frame clones only, with some absent. That table supplies the V and J calls and clone size; D and trimming were determined from the DNA. The data show around 130,000 clones, with roughly 78% seen just once and around 15% held by the top ten. The CDR3 spans 13 residues. Deletions cut 7 bases from V and 9 bases from J, with 13 bases between. Germline CDR1 reads SEHNR; CDR2 reads FQNEAQ (reference sequence). The table lists this clone with a few counts.

The sample was peripheral blood. This receptor was identified in a man aged 55 to 70 with active or convalescent COVID-19. The rearrangement uses TRBV7-9 and TRBJ1-6; D is uncertain. The CDR3 region has the DNA TGTGCCAGCACCCTGAGTACTGCTTCACCCCTCCACTTT. This codes for CASTLSTASPLHF.